Presented here are 16 T cell receptor beta chains from one specimen sequenced in a study of persistence of HIV-infected CD4 T cells. Nonspecific anti-CD3/anti-CD28 bead stimulation represents the broad CD4+ T cell repertoire. CD4+ T cells upregulating both CD40 ligand and CD69 were sorted as responding cells. The libraries were made with immunoSEQ version 4 in survey mode. The protocol was immunoSEQ multiplex PCR, while the TCRdb copy is restricted to in-frame clones and leaves out a portion. The table records around 47,000 clones, 91% of them present only once. Their specific antigens are unknown. The sequences come from CD4+ T cells sorted from PBMCs after approximately 19-hour stimulation, collected from a patient who received antiretroviral therapy. The receptors shown here come from an adult man with HIV who was CMV-seropositive.

The CDR3 sequence: CASSLGVNTGELFF. For the CDR3, the DNA is TGTGCCAGCAGCTTAGGGGTAAACACCGGGGAGCTGTTTTTT. The chain joins TRBV11-3 to TRBJ2-2; D unresolved. V lost 1 base to trimming and J lost 2 bases, with 5 bases between them. CDR1 and CDR2 from the germline V gene are SGHNT and YENEEA. This CDR3 has 14 residues.

In its sample, this clone was seen once. The chain employs TRBV4-1 and TRBJ2-7; maybe TRBD2 (5 bases). This CDR3 has 16 residues. Germline V gene lookup returns CDR1 MGHRA and CDR2 YSYEKL. Trimming shortened V by 1 base and J by 3 bases, and 16 bases separated the two germline ends. The CDR3 spells CASSQGPDVEVYEQYF. CDR3 DNA sequence: TGCGCCAGCAGCCAAGGTCCGGACGTGGAGGTCTACGAGCAGTACTTC.

This clone came up a few times. J is TRBJ1-5 and V is TRBV29-1; 7 bases fit TRBD1. Germline V gene lookup returns CDR1 SQVTM and CDR2 ANQGSEA. The CDR3 is made up of 14 amino acids. J lost 3 bases, V lost 7 bases, and 9 bases had no gene match. The CDR3 loop is CSAAAQGINQPQHF. The CDR3 DNA reads TGCAGCGCTGCTGCACAGGGGATCAATCAGCCCCAGCATTTT.

The chain combines TRBV29-1 with TRBJ1-3; 8 positions match TRBD1. This CDR3 is 18 amino acids long. V lost 3 bases, J lost 2 bases, and 15 bases stayed unmatched. Germline V lookup: CDR1 SQVTM, CDR2 ANQGSEA. In DNA form, the CDR3 reads TGCAGCGTTGATCCCTCGGGACTCGGACAGGGTACTGGAAACACCATATATTTT. Translation: CSVDPSGLGQGTGNTIYF.

The chain is built from TRBV27 and TRBJ2-6; tentatively, D is TRBD2 (6 bases). Germline V CDR1 and CDR2: MNHEY, SMNVEV (reference sequence). The V end was cut by 3 bases, the J end by 0 bases, with 9 bases between. The CDR3 extends over 16 amino acids. CDR3 amino acids: CASSFAGPSGANVLTF. CDR3 nucleotide sequence: TGTGCCAGCAGTTTTGCGGGGCCCTCTGGGGCCAACGTCCTGACTTTC.

The chain is built from TRBV9 and TRBJ2-3; D unclear. Germline CDR1 SGDLS, CDR2 YYNGEE. V was shortened by 3 bases and J by 2 bases, with 4 bases between the two germline ends. There are 12 residues in the CDR3. This CDR3 is CASSENTDTQYF. Written as DNA, the CDR3 is TGTGCCAGCAGCGAGAACACAGATACGCAGTATTTT.

The chain uses TRBV2 and TRBJ2-7; the match to TRBD1 covers 8 bases. This CDR3 comprises 13 residues. Germline CDR1 and CDR2: SNHLY and FYNNEI. The trim removed 8 bases at V and 3 bases at J, leaving 6 bases unmatched. CDR3 protein: CASGDRPFYEQYF. CDR3 nucleotide sequence: TGTGCCAGCGGGGACAGGCCATTCTACGAGCAGTACTTC.

This chain joins TRBV29-1 and TRBJ1-1; D gene uncertain. V was trimmed by 7 bases and J by 0 bases, leaving 9 bases between them. CDR3 length: 12 amino acids. CDR1 and CDR2 (germline): SQVTM, ANQGSEA. Written as DNA, the CDR3 is TGCAGCGGCCTCCGGATGAACACTGAAGCTTTCTTT. Translation: CSGLRMNTEAFF.

This clone was counted once. V is TRBV7-2 and J is TRBJ1-1; tentative D call: TRBD1 (6 bases). This CDR3 is 14 amino acids long. V lost 0 bases, J lost 4 bases, and 9 bases lay in between. Germline V gene sequence: CDR1 SGHTA, CDR2 FQGNSA. CDR3 loop: CASSLAGTITEAFF. CDR3 DNA: TGTGCCAGCAGCTTAGCAGGGACAATCACTGAAGCTTTCTTT.

The V call is TRBV15, the J call TRBJ1-3; D may be TRBD1 (5 bases). V was shortened by 4 bases and J by 2 bases, with 12 bases between the two germline ends. From germline, CDR1 is LNHNV and CDR2 YYDKDF (reference sequence). The CDR3 contains 15 residues. CDR3 sequence (DNA): TGTGCCACCAGCAATGGGGGGAGAGCTGGAAACACCATATATTTT. As protein: CATSNGGRAGNTIYF. Filled out from reference TRBV15 and TRBJ1-3, the complete variable domain reads DAMVIQNPRYQVTQFGKPVTLSCSQTLNHNVMYWYQQKSSQAPKLLFHYYDKDFNNEADTPDNFQSRRPNTSFCFLDIRSPGLGDTAMYLCATSNGGRAGNTIYFGEGSWLTVV.

The gene calls are TRBV29-1 and TRBJ1-4; no clear D. Trimming shortened V by 4 bases and J by 5 bases, and 5 bases separated the two germline ends. This CDR3 has 11 residues. Germline V gene lookup returns CDR1 SQVTM and CDR2 ANQGSEA. The CDR3 protein is CSVGVNEKLFF. CDR3 bases: TGCAGCGTTGGAGTCAATGAAAAACTGTTTTTT.

The chain recombines TRBV14 with TRBJ2-3, with D possibly TRBD2 on 6 matching bases. There are 17 residues in the CDR3. CDR1 and CDR2 from the germline V gene are SGHDN and FVKESK. V was clipped by 1 base and J by 1 base, with 15 bases between them. This chain's CDR3 is CASSQAPRRLGTDTQYF. The CDR3 region has the DNA TGTGCCAGCAGCCAAGCGCCGAGAAGACTAGGCACAGATACGCAGTATTTT.

The chain couples TRBV24-1 to TRBJ2-7; 8 positions agree with TRBD1. V lost 5 bases and J lost 0; bases outside the gene matches: 8. The CDR3 loop spans 16 amino acids. Germline V CDR1 and CDR2: KGHDR, SFDVKD. The CDR3 bases are TGTGCCACCAGTGCCAAGACAGGGGCCAACTCCTACGAGCAGTACTTC. It translates to CATSAKTGANSYEQYF.

The chain uses TRBV6-2 or TRBV6-3 and TRBJ2-1; TRBD2 aligns across 9 bases. Per the germline V gene, CDR1 is MNHEY and CDR2 is SVGEGT. The V segment lost 8 bases and the J segment 2 bases; nucleotides outside the gene matches: 10. This CDR3 spans 16 amino acids. CDR3 loop: CASRRMGGGAYNEQFF. The CDR3 region has the DNA TGTGCCAGCCGCCGAATGGGCGGGGGGGCCTACAATGAGCAGTTCTTC.

The chain joins TRBV5-8 to TRBJ1-2, with D possibly matching TRBD1 (5 bases). Per germline, CDR1 SGHTS and CDR2 YDEGEE. V was pared by 2 bases and J by 4 bases, with 12 bases between. The CDR3 consists of 14 residues. CDR3 coding DNA: TGTGCCAGCAGCTTCGCAGGGACCACCTATGGCTACACCTTC. Its translation: CASSFAGTTYGYTF.

The chain joins TRBV14 to TRBJ2-7, with 9 bases fitting TRBD1. CDR1 is SGHDN, CDR2 FVKESK, per germline. CDR3 length: 15 amino acids. V dropped 4 bases and J dropped 5; count of bases not matched to a gene: 9. The chain's CDR3 is CASSRDRARSDEQYF. CDR3 DNA: TGTGCCAGCAGCCGGGACAGGGCTAGATCGGACGAGCAGTACTTC.